This T cell receptor beta chain was profiled in a study of regulatory T cells in long-lasting Graves disease. Construction of TCR beta libraries relied on iRepertoire HTBI primers and on Arm-PCR targeting CDR3 regions. MiXCR, run by TCRdb on the multiplex PCR reads, gives a single entry per CDR3 protein. Of more than 300,000 distinct CDR3 sequences listed, over 9.5% are singletons. This clonotype turned up a few times. V was clipped by 4 bases and J by 5 bases, with 14 bases between them. In germline, CDR1 is LGHNA, CDR2 YSLEER. This CDR3 is 15 amino acids long. The sample's time point: newly diagnosed GD, antithyroid drugs for less than 3 months. PBMC-derived RNA was used for the TCR library. Approximately 9.9-milliliter peripheral blood samples went into EDTA tubes. A further study also used this sample, focusing on T cells in Graves' hyperthyroidism and ophthalmopathy.

The chain joins TRBV4-3 to TRBJ2-2; D is tentatively TRBD1 or TRBD2 (5 bases each). This clonotype was sampled from a woman aged 18-29 years with Graves disease. The sample in question was peripheral blood mononuclear cells (PBMCs), obtained at new diagnosis, from a patient treated with antithyroid drugs. The CDR3 here is CASSPPGTETGELFF. The CDR3 DNA reads as TGCGCCAGCAGCCCTCCGGGGACGGAAACCGGGGAGCTGTTTTTT.